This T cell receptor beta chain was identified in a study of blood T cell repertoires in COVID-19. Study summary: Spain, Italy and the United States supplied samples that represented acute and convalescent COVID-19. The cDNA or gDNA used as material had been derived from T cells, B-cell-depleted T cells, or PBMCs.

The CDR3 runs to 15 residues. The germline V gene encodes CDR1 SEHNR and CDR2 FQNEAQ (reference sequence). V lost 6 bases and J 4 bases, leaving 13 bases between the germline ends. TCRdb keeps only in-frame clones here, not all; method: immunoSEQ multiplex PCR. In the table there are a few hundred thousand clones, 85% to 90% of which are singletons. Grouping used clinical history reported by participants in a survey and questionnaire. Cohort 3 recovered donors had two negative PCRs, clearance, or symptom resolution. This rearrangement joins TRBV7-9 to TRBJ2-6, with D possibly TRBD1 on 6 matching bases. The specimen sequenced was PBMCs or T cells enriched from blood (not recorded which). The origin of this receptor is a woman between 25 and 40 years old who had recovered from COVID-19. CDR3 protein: CASSYRVGGANVLTF. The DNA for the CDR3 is TGTGCCAGCAGTTACAGGGTAGGAGGGGCCAACGTCCTGACTTTC.